This T cell receptor (beta chain) was identified in a study of blood T cell repertoires in COVID-19. Germline V gene data show CDR1 as SGHRS and CDR2 as YFSETQ. The CDR3 contains 15 residues. Trimming removed 1 base at V and 5 bases at J, with 15 bases between. In the authors' workflow: Reference gene primer amplification gave estimated nucleated cell counts. Sequencing was performed with immunoSEQ multiplex PCR; in TCRdb, only in-frame clones are kept and a portion is missing. V, J and clone size reflect that table, while D and trimming were determined from the DNA. In the table there are about 140,000 clones, about 80% of which are singletons.

The specimen was peripheral blood. This sequence joins TRBV5-1 and TRBJ2-5; maybe TRBD1 (5 bases). The receptor's source is a man in his fifties with acute or convalescent COVID-19. The CDR3: CASSLYQGMSETQYF. The DNA of the CDR3 is TGCGCCAGCAGCTTGTATCAGGGAATGTCGGAGACCCAGTACTTC.